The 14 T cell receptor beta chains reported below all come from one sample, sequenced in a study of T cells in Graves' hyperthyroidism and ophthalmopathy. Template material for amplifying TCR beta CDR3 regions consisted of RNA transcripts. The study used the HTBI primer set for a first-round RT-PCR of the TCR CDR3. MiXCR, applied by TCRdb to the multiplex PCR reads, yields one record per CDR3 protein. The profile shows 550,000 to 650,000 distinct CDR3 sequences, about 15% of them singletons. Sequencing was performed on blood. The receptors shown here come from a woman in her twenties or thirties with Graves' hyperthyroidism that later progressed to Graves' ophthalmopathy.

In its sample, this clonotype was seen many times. For the CDR3, the DNA is TGCAGTGCTAGTCCTGGGACCAGGGACTACGAGCAGTACTTC. This encodes CSASPGTRDYEQYF. The chain has TRBV20-1 and TRBJ2-7; the D gene could be TRBD1 or TRBD2 (5 bases each). The V end lost 3 bases, the J end lost 3 bases, and 15 bases lay between the germline ends. Germline CDR1 and CDR2: DFQATT and SNEGSKA (reference sequence). This CDR3 has 14 residues.

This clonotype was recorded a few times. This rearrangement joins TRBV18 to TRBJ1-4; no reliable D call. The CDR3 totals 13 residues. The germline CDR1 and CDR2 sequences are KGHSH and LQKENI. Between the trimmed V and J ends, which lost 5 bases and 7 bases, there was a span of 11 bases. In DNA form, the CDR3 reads TGTGCCAGCTCAGGTCAGGAGGGTGAAAAACTGTTTTTT. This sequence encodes CASSGQEGEKLFF.

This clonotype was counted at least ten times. The CDR3 sequence: CASKGEQGGGTGELFF. In nucleotides, the CDR3 is TGTGCCAGCAAAGGGGAGCAGGGAGGTGGGACCGGGGAGCTGTTTTTT. The V call is TRBV2, the J call TRBJ2-2, with D possibly being TRBD2 (6 bases). CDR3 length: 16 residues. Per the germline V gene, CDR1 is SNHLY and CDR2 is FYNNEI. Trimming removed 7 bases from V and 5 bases from J, with 20 bases in between.

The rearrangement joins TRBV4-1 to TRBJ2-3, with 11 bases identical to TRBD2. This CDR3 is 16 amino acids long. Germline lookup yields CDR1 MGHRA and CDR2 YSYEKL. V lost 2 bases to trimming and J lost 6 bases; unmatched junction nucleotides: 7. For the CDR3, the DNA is TGCGCCAGCAGCCAAAATCCCATAGCGGGAGGGGATACGCAGTATTTT. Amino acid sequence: CASSQNPIAGGDTQYF.

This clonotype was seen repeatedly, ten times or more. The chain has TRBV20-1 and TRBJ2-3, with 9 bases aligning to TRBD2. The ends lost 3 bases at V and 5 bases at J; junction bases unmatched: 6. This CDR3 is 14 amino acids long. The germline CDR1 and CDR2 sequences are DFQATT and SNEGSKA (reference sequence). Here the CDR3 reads CSASIAGVEDTQYF. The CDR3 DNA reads TGCAGTGCTAGCATAGCGGGAGTTGAAGATACGCAGTATTTT.

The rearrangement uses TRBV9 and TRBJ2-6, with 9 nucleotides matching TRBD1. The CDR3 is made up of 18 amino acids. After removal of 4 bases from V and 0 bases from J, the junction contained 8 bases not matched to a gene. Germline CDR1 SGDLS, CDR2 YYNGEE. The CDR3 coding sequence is TGTGCCAGCAGCTTTTGGACAGGGGAACTCTCTGGGGCCAACGTCCTGACTTTC. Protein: CASSFWTGELSGANVLTF.

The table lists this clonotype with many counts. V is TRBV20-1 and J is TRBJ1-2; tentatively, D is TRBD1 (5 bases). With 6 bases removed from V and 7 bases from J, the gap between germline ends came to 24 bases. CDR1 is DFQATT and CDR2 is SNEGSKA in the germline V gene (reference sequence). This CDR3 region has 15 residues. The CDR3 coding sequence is TGCAGTGCAAACATCCCGGGACTAGGGGTTCTTGGCTACACCTTC. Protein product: CSANIPGLGVLGYTF.

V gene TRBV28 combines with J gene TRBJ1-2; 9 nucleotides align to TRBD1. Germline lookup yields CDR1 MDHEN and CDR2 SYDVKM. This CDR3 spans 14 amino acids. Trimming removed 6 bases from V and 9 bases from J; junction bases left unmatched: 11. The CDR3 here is CASSATTGGMSYTF. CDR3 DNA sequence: TGTGCCAGCAGCGCGACGACAGGGGGGATGAGCTACACCTTC.

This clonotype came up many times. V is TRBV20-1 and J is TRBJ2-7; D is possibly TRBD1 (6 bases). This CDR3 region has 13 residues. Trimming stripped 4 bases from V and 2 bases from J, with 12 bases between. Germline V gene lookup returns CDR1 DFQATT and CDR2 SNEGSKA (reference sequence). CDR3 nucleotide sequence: TGCAGTGCTAATGTCCAGGGGACCTACGAGCAGTACTTC. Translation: CSANVQGTYEQYF.

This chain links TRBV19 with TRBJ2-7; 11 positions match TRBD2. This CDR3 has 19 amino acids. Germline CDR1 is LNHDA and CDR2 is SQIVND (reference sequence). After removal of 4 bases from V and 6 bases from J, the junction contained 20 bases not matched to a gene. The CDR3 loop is CASSTNPSRLAGLSLEQYF. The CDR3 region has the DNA TGTGCCAGTAGTACAAACCCGTCCCGACTAGCGGGATTATCTCTCGAGCAGTACTTC. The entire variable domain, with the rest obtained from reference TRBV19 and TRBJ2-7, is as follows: DGGITQSPKYLFRKEGQNVTLSCEQNLNHDAMYWYRQDPGQGLRLIYYSQIVNDFQKGDIAEGYSVSREKKESFPLTVTSAQKNPTAFYLCASSTNPSRLAGLSLEQYFGPGTRLTVT.

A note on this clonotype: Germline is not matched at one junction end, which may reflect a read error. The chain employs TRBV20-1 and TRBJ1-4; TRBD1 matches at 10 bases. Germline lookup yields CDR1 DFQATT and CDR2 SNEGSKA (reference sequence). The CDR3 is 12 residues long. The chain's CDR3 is CSAGGQGKKLLF. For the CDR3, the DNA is TGCAGTGCGGGGGGACAGGGGAAAAAACTGCTTTTT.

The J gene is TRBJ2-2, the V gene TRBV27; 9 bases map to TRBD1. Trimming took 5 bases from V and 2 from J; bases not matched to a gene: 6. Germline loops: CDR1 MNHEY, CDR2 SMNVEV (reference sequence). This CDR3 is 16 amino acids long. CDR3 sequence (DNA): TGTGCCAGCAGTCCCCCGGGACAGGGAAACACCGGGGAGCTGTTTTTT. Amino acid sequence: CASSPPGQGNTGELFF.

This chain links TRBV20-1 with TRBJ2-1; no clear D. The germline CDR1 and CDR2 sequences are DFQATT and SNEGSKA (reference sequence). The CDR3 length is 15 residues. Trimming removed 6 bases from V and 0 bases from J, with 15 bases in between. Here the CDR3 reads CSATDLRSSYNEQFF. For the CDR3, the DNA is TGCAGTGCCACTGACCTCAGGAGCTCCTACAATGAGCAGTTCTTC.

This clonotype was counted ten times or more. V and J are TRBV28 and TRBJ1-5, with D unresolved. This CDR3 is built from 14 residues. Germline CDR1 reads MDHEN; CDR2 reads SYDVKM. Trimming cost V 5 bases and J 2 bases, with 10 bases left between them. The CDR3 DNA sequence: TGTGCCAGCAGTATTAGTAATCGCAATCAGCCCCAGCATTTT. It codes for CASSISNRNQPQHF.